This T cell receptor (beta chain) was recovered during a study of blood T cell repertoires in COVID-19 (TCRdb year 2020). With respect to the entire study: Collaborator samples came from the United States, Italy and Spain and covered acute and convalescent phases of COVID-19. The prospective study material was composed of cDNA or gDNA derived from T cells, B-cell-depleted T cells, or PBMCs. The dataset comprised deeply sampled blood TCRbeta repertoires from subjects exposed to, actively infected with, or recovered from COVID-19. The repertoires were released in a freely available public database meant as a resource for research on the immune response to SARS-CoV-2. A de-identified subject ID, COVID-19 status, age in years and sex were almost always included in the sample metadata. Samples were obtained from the ongoing ImmuneRACE study (first 160 participants) and from about 1,300 subjects provided by 6 global collaborators. Where available, HLA class I and class II types were taken from metadata supplied by the sample provider and were not determined by assay-based typing. Overall results and qualifications from the work: The amount of clinical and demographic metadata varied by source and participant and was provided uncurated.

One collaborating source in Seattle enrolled patients while the patients were actively infected and followed the patients over time throughout the course of disease. The collaborating institutions used their own protocols to collect whole blood in K2EDTA tubes. For TCRbeta analysis, collaborators shipped samples in one of three forms: frozen whole blood, isolated PBMCs, or DNA extracted from either of those sample types. As to this clone: Its antigen target is currently unknown. No qualities accompany the bases; no much larger clone lies one base away.

The immunoSEQ Assay, a bias-controlled multiplex PCR, was used to amplify TCRbeta CDR3 regions from genomic DNA. In the paper's pipeline: Nucleated cell counts per sample were estimated from amplification of reference gene primers within the assay. To quantify the absolute abundance of each unique TCRbeta CDR3 rearrangement, sequence reads were collapsed and filtered. For each sample, productive Simpson clonality was calculated as the square root of Simpson's diversity index across productive rearrangements. In TCRdb, the immuneACCESS table is reduced to in-frame sequences with V and J assigned. These tables do not hold every clone; where another copy was compared, an unresolved V gene accounts for under half, and the others remain unexplained. V, J and clone size were drawn from that table, and D and trimming were deduced from the DNA. For this sample there are about 100,000 clones; 80% to 95% appear just once. In total, the top ten clones hold 5.5% to 8% of the sample.

Taken from the germline V gene (reference sequence), the CDR1 and CDR2 loops are SEHNR and FQNEAQ. V ends up 10 bases short and J 0 bases short, with an unmatched junction base count of 7. There are 14 amino acids in the CDR3, from cysteine to phenylalanine inclusive. The entry retains the CDR3 DNA only, 42 bases that are in frame from base 1. Sample: peripheral blood. The receptor comes from a man younger than 35 with COVID-19, enrolled during active disease. This chain is built from TRBV7-9 and TRBJ2-3, and TRBD2 aligns with 7 junction nucleotides. The CDR3 loop reads CAIAGTTSTDTQYF. The DNA sequence reads TGTGCCATCGCCGGGACTACAAGCACAGATACGCAGTATTTT.